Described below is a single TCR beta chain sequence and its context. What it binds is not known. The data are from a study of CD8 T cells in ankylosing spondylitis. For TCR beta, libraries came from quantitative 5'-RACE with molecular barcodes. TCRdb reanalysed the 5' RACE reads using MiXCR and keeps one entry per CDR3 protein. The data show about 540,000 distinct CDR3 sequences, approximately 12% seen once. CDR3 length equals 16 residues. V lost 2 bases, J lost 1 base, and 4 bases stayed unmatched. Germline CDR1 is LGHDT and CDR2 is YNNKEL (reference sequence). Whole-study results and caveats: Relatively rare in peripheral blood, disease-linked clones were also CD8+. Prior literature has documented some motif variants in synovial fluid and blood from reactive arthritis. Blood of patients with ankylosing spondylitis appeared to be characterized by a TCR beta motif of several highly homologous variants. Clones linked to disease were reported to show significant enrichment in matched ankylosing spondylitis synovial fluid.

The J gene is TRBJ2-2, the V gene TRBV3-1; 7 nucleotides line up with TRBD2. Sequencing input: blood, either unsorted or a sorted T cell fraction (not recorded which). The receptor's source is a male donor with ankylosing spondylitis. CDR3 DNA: TGTGCCAGCAGCCAATGGGGGGGAAGGAACACCGGGGAGCTGTTTTTT. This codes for CASSQWGGRNTGELFF.